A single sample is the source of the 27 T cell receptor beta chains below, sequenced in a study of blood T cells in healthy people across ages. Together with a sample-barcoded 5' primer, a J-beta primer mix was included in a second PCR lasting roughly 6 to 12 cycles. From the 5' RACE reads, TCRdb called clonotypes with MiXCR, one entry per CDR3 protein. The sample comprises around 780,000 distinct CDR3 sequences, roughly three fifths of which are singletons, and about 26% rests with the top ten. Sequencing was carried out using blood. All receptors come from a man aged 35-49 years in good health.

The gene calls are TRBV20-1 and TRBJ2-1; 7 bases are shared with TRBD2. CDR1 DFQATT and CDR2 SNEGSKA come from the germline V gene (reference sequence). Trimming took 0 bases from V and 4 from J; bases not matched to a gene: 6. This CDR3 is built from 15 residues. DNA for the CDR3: TGCAGTGCTAGAGATTTGAGCGGGACTTACAATGAGCAGTTCTTC. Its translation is CSARDLSGTYNEQFF.

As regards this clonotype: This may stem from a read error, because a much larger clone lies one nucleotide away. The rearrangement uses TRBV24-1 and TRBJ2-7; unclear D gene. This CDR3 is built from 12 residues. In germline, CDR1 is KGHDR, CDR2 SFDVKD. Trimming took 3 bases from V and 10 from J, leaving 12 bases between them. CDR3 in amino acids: CATSDVADTQYF. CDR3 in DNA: TGTGCCACCAGTGATGTCGCTGATACCCAGTACTTC.

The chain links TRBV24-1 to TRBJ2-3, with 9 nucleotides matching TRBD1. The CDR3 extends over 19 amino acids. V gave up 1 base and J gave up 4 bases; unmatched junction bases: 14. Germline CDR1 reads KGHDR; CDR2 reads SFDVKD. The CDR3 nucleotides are TGTGCCACCAGTGATTTCCCTTGGCTGACAGGGGGAGGGGCAGATACGCAGTATTTT. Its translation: CATSDFPWLTGGGADTQYF.

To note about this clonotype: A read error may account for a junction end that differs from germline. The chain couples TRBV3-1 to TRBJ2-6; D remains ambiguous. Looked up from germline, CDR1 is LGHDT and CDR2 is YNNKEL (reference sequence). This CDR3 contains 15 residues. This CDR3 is CATSQDLSGANVLTF. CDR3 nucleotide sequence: TGTGCCACCAGCCAGGACCTATCTGGGGCCAACGTCCTGACTTTC.

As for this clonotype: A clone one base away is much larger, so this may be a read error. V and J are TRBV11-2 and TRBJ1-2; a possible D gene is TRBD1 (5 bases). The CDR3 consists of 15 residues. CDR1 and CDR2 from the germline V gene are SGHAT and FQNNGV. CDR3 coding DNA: TGTGCCGGCAGCTCAGACAGACCATTTAACTATGGCTACACCTTC. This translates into CAGSSDRPFNYGYTF.

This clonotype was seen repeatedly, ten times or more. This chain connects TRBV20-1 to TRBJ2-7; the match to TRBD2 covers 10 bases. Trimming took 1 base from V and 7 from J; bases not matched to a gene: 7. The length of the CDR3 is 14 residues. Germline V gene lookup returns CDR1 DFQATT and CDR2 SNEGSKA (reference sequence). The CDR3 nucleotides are TGCAGTGCTAGAGGGACTAGCGGTGTAAGGGAGCAGTACTTC. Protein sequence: CSARGTSGVREQYF.

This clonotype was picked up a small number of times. CDR3 DNA sequence: TGTGCCAGCAGCCCGGACAGGGCGTACCAAGAGACCCAGTACTTC. Translating gives CASSPDRAYQETQYF. The chain uses TRBV7-9 and TRBJ2-5; 8 nucleotides agree with TRBD1. CDR3 length: 15 residues. Germline trimming cut 5 bases from V and 0 bases from J; bases unmatched to any gene: 5. CDR1 SEHNR and CDR2 FQNEAQ come from the germline V gene (reference sequence).

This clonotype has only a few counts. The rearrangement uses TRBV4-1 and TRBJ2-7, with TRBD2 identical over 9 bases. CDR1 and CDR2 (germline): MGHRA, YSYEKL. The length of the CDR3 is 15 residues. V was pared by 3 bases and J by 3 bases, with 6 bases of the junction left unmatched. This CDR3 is CASSHILAGLYEQYF. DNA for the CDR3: TGCGCCAGCAGCCACATCCTAGCGGGGCTCTACGAGCAGTACTTC.

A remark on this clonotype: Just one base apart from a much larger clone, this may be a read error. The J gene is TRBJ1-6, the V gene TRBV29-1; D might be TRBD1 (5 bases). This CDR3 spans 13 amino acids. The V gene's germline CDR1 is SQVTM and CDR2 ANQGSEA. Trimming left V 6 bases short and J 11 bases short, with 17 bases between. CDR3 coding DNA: TGCAGCGTCCGGGACGGTTCCCAGCCACCCCTCCACTTT. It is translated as CSVRDGSQPPLHF.

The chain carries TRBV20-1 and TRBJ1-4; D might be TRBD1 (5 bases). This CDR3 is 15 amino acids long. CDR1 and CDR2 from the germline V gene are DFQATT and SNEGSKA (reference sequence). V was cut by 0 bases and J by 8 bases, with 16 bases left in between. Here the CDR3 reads CSARDQKGSPEKLFF. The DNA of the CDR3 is TGCAGTGCTAGAGATCAGAAGGGGTCCCCCGAAAAACTGTTTTTT.

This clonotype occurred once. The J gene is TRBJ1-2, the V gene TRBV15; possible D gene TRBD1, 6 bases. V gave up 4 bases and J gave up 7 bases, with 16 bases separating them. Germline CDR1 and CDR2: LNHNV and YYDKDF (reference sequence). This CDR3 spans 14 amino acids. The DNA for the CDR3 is TGTGCCACCAGCAAGCCGAACCAGGGGTCTGGCTACACCTTC. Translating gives CATSKPNQGSGYTF.

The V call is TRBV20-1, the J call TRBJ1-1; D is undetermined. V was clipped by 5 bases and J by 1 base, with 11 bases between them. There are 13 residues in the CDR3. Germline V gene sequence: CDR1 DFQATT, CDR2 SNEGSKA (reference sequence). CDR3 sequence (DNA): TGCAGTGCTGCAGGCGCTACGAACACTGAAGCTTTCTTT. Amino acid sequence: CSAAGATNTEAFF.

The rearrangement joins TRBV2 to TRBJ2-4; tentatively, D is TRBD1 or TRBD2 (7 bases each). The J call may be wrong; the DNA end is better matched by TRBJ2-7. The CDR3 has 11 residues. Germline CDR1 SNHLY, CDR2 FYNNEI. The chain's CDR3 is CASQGGHEQYF. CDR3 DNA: TGTGCCAGCCAGGGGGGGCACGAGCAGTACTTC.

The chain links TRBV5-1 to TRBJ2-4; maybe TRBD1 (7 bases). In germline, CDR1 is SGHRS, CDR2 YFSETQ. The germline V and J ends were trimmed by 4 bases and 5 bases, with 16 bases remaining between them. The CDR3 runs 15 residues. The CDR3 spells CASSLGQERENIQYF. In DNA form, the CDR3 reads TGCGCCAGCAGCCTTGGACAGGAGCGGGAAAACATTCAGTACTTC.

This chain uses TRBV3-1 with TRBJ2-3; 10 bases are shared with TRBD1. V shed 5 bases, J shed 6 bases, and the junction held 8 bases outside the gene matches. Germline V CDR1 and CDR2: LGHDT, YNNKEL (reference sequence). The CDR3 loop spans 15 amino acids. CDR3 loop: CASSVRQGARDTQYF. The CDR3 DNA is TGTGCCAGCAGCGTACGACAGGGGGCGCGGGATACGCAGTATTTT.

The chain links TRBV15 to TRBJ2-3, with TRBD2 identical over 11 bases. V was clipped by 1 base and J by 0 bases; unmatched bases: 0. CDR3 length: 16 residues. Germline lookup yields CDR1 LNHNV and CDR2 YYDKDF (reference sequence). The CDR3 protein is CATSRGTSGSTDTQYF. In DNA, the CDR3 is TGTGCCACCAGCAGAGGGACTAGCGGGAGCACAGATACGCAGTATTTT.

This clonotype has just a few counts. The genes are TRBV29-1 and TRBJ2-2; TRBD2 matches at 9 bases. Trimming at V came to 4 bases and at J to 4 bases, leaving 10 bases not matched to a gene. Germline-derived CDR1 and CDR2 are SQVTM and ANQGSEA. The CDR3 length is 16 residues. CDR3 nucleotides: TGCAGCGTTGCCCCGGCACTAGCGGGCCCCACCGGGGAGCTGTTTTTT. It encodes CSVAPALAGPTGELFF.

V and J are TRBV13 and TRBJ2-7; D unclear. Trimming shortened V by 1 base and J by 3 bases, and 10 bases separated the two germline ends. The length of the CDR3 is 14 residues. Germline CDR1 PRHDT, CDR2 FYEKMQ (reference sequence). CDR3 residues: CASSLEGSGYEQYF. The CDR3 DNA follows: TGTGCCAGCAGCTTAGAAGGTTCGGGCTACGAGCAGTACTTC. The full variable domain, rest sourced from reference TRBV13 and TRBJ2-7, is AAGVIQSPRHLIKEKRETATLKCYPIPRHDTVYWYQQGPGQDPQFLISFYEKMQSDKGSIPDRFSAQQFSDYHSELNMSSLELGDSALYFCASSLEGSGYEQYFGPGTRLTVT.

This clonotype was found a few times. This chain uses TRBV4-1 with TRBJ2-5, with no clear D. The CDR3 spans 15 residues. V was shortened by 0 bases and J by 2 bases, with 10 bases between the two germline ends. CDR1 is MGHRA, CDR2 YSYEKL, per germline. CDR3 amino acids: CASSQDGGMQETQYF. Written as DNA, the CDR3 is TGCGCCAGCAGCCAAGACGGCGGAATGCAAGAGACCCAGTACTTC.

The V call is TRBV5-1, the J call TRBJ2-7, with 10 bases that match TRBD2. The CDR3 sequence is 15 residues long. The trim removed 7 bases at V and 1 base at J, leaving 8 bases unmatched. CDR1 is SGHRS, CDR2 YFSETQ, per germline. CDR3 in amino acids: CASGLAEGGSYEQYF. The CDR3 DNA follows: TGCGCCAGCGGACTAGCGGAAGGGGGTTCCTACGAGCAGTACTTC.

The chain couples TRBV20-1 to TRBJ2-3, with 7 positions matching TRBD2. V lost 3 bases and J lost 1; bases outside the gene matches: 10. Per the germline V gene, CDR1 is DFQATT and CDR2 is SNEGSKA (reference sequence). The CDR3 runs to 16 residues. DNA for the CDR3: TGCAGTGCTAGTGGTACGGGACTATCAGGCACAGATACGCAGTATTTT. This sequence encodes CSASGTGLSGTDTQYF.

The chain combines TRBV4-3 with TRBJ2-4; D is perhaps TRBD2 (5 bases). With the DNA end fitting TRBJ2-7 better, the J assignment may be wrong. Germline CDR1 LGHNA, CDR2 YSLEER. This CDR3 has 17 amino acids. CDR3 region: CASSLCGFDSLSYEQYF. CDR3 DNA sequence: TGCGCCAGCAGCCTTTGCGGGTTCGACTCCCTATCCTACGAGCAGTACTTC.

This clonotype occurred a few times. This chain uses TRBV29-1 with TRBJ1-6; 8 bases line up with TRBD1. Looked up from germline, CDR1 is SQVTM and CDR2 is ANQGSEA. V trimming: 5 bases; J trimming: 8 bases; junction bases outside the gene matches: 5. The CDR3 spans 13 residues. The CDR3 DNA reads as TGCAGCGTTCGACAGGGGTGGGATTCACCCCTCCACTTT. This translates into CSVRQGWDSPLHF.

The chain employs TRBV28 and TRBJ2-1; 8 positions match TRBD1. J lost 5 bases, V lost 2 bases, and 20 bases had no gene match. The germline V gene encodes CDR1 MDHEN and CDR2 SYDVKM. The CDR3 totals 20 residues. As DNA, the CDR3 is TGTGCCAGCAGTTTAATTGCCGTACTTGCGTTCGGACAGGGAGACAATGAGCAGTTCTTC. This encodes CASSLIAVLAFGQGDNEQFF.

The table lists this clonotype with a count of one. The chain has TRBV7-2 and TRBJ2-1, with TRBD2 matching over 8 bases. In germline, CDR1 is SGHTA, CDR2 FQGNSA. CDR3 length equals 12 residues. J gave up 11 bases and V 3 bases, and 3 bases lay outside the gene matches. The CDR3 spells CASSFRTSKQFF. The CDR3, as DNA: TGTGCCAGCAGCTTTAGGACTAGCAAGCAGTTCTTC.

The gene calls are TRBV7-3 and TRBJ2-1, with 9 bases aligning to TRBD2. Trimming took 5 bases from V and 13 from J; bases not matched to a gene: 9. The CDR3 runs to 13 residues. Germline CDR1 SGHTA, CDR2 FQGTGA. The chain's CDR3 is CASSRNSGSPQFF. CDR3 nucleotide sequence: TGTGCCAGCAGCCGTAATAGCGGGAGTCCTCAGTTCTTC.

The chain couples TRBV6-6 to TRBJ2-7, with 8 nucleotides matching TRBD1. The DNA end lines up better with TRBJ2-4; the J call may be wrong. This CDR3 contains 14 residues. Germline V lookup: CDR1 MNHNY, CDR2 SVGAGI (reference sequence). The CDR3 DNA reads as TGTGTCACCCAATTGGACAGGGATGTTAACATTCAGTACTTC. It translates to CVTQLDRDVNIQYF.